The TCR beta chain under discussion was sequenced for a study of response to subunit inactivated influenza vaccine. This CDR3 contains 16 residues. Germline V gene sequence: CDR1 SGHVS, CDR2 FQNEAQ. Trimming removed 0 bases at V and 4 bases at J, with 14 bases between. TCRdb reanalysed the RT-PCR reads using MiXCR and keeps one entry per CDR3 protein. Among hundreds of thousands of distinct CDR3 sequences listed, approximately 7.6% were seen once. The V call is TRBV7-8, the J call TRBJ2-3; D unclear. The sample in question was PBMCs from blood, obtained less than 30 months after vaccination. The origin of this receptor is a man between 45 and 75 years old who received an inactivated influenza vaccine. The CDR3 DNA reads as TGTGCCAGCAGCTTAGCCCCGGACCGTTCGGCAGATACGCAGTATTTT. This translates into CASSLAPDRSADTQYF.